This TCR beta chain was retrieved from a study of shared clonotypes between healthy human individuals. As for the study in general: Three plates were used per donor for CD4 naive, three for CD4 memory, two for CD8 naive and one for CD8 memory. Study results and caveats: When naive CD4 clonotypes were compared across a few donors, approximately 4.9% were shared.

On this clone itself: Its antigen is unidentified.

Everyone who donated was a Caucasian adult who lived in Nashville, Tennessee. On sorted subsets, replicate PCRs used 200 to 250 ng DNA, or tens of thousands of T cell genomes. Profiling relied on immunoSEQ multiplex PCR, and the TCRdb table lists in-frame clones only, not all of them. The data hold under 600,000 clones, with more than 95% observed a single time. Per the germline V gene, CDR1 is SGHNT and CDR2 is YYREEE (reference sequence). There are 13 residues in the CDR3. Trimming took 9 bases from V and 6 from J; bases not matched to a gene: 7. V usage is TRBV5-4 and J usage is TRBJ2-1; 9 bases line up with TRBD2. The receptor's source is a woman aged 30 to 39 in good health. Sequenced input: naive CD4+ T cells sorted from blood. As to subset: CD45RA+ positively selected. In nucleotides, the CDR3 is TGTGCCACCATGGCTAGCGGGATCAATGAGCAGTTCTTC. It encodes CATMASGINEQFF.